The clone carrying this TCR beta chain was picked up a small number of times. One end of the junction does not line up with germline, which may come from a read error. This sample was taken from a study of T cell responses to AZD1222 COVID-19 vaccine. Using immunoSEQ multiplex PCR, the repertoire was profiled, and TCRdb retains in-frame clones only, with some absent. Of 180,000 or so clones in the sample, 94% were seen once. This receptor was obtained from an adult in good health. The starting material was peripheral blood, obtained on day 0 of AZD1222 vaccination.

The CDR3 loop reads CASLEGDQPQHF. The CDR3 region has the DNA TGCGCCTCGTTGGAGGGAGATCAGCCCCAGCATTTT. The chain joins TRBV28 to TRBJ1-5; D unresolved. The CDR3 totals 12 residues. Germline CDR1 and CDR2: MDHEN and SYDVKM.